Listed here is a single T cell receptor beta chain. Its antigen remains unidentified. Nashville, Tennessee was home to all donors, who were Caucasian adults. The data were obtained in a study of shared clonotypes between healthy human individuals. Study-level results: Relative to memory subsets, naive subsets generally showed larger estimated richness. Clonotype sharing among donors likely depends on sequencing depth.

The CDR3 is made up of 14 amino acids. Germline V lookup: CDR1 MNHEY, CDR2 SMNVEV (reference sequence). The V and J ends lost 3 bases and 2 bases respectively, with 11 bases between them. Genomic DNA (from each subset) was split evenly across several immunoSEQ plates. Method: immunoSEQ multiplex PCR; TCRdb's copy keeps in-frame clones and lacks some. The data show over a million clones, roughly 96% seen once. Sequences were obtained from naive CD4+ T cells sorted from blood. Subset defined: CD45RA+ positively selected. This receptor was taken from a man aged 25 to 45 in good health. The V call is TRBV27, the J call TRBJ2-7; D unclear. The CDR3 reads CASSFSDQAYEQYF. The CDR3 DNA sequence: TGTGCCAGCAGTTTCTCGGACCAGGCCTACGAGCAGTACTTC.